A selection of T cell receptor beta chains follows, all from one sample in a study of shared clonotypes between healthy human individuals. Measured with immunoSEQ multiplex PCR; TCRdb has only the in-frame clones, and not every one. The top ten hold about 1.1% of the sample, which has some 2,000,000 clones, roughly 95% seen once. The sequenced material came from naive CD8+ T cells sorted from blood. The receptors here all came from a man younger than 35 in good health. Both conserved end residues are part of each CDR3. The order of the fields is D gene, J gene, V gene, clone size, CDR3 protein, CDR3 DNA. A D gene is named only where the DNA matches it firmly. The size of a clone is reported for some rows only, either as once, few or many, or as a class for expanded clones.

d_gene: TRBD2; j_gene: TRBJ2-1; v_gene: TRBV30; abundance: NA; CDR3aa: CAWSDAGGNEQFF; CDR3nt: TGTGCCTGGAGTGACGCGGGGGGCAATGAGCAGTTCTTC
d_gene: NA; j_gene: TRBJ2-3; v_gene: TRBV7-8; abundance: NA; CDR3aa: CASSFYSTDTQYF; CDR3nt: TGTGCCAGCAGCTTTTATAGCACAGATACGCAGTATTTT
d_gene: NA; j_gene: TRBJ2-5; v_gene: TRBV9; abundance: once; CDR3aa: CASSASSRGLYQETQYF; CDR3nt: TGTGCCAGCAGCGCCTCCTCACGGGGCCTTTACCAAGAGACCCAGTACTTC
d_gene: TRBD2; j_gene: TRBJ2-2; v_gene: TRBV9; abundance: NA; CDR3aa: CASSGAGRGTGELFF; CDR3nt: TGTGCCAGCAGCGGTGCGGGGAGGGGCACCGGGGAGCTGTTTTTT
d_gene: NA; j_gene: TRBJ2-3; v_gene: TRBV28; abundance: NA; CDR3aa: CASSFPLRGTDTQYF; CDR3nt: TGTGCCAGCAGTTTTCCCCTCCGGGGGACAGATACGCAGTATTTT
d_gene: NA; j_gene: TRBJ2-5; v_gene: TRBV10-1; abundance: NA; CDR3aa: CASSEAGNQETQYF; CDR3nt: TGCGCCAGCAGTGAGGCGGGAAACCAAGAGACCCAGTACTTC
d_gene: TRBD1; j_gene: TRBJ2-1; v_gene: TRBV4-3; abundance: NA; CDR3aa: CASSQDWDRASYNEQFF; CDR3nt: TGCGCCAGCAGCCAAGATTGGGACAGGGCCTCCTACAATGAGCAGTTCTTC
d_gene: NA; j_gene: TRBJ2-3; v_gene: TRBV5-5; abundance: once; CDR3aa: CASSLVASGTDTQYF; CDR3nt: TGTGCCAGCAGCTTGGTGGCTAGCGGCACAGATACGCAGTATTTT
d_gene: NA; j_gene: TRBJ2-7; v_gene: TRBV27; abundance: NA; CDR3aa: CASSSPGGGDYEQYF; CDR3nt: TGTGCCAGCAGCTCCCCAGGGGGAGGGGACTACGAGCAGTACTTC
d_gene: TRBD2; j_gene: TRBJ2-7; v_gene: TRBV7-2; abundance: once; CDR3aa: CASSLRVAGGYEQYF; CDR3nt: TGTGCCAGCAGCTTAAGGGTAGCGGGGGGCTACGAGCAGTACTTC
d_gene: NA; j_gene: TRBJ2-2; v_gene: TRBV2; abundance: NA; CDR3aa: CASSVRADLVGINTGELFF; CDR3nt: TGTGCCAGCAGTGTTCGGGCGGACTTAGTGGGAATTAACACCGGGGAGCTGTTTTTT
d_gene: TRBD2; j_gene: TRBJ2-7; v_gene: TRBV7-9; abundance: NA; CDR3aa: CASGTSALYEQYF; CDR3nt: TGTGCCAGCGGTACTAGCGCCCTCTACGAGCAGTACTTC
d_gene: NA; j_gene: TRBJ2-5; v_gene: TRBV7-9; abundance: NA; CDR3aa: CASSRPDSQETQYF; CDR3nt: TGTGCCAGCAGCCGGCCGGACTCTCAAGAGACCCAGTACTTC
d_gene: NA; j_gene: TRBJ2-3; v_gene: TRBV10-1; abundance: NA; CDR3aa: CASSASRAHTDTQYF; CDR3nt: TGCGCCAGCAGTGCCTCTAGGGCCCACACAGATACGCAGTATTTT
d_gene: TRBD1; j_gene: TRBJ2-5; v_gene: TRBV7-2; abundance: NA; CDR3aa: CASSQRQGEETQYF; CDR3nt: TGTGCCAGCAGCCAGAGACAGGGGGAAGAGACCCAGTACTTC
d_gene: NA; j_gene: TRBJ1-5; v_gene: TRBV7-9; abundance: NA; CDR3aa: CASSLGGIGQPQHF; CDR3nt: TGTGCCAGCAGCTTAGGGGGAATTGGTCAGCCCCAGCATTTT
d_gene: NA; j_gene: TRBJ2-1; v_gene: TRBV11-2; abundance: NA; CDR3aa: CASSLVEGHEQFF; CDR3nt: TGTGCCAGCAGCTTAGTGGAGGGTCATGAGCAGTTCTTC
d_gene: TRBD2; j_gene: TRBJ2-7; v_gene: TRBV27; abundance: NA; CDR3aa: CASRILYGGSSYEQYF; CDR3nt: TGTGCCAGCAGGATCCTCTACGGGGGGAGCTCCTACGAGCAGTACTTC
d_gene: TRBD1; j_gene: TRBJ1-6; v_gene: TRBV30; abundance: NA; CDR3aa: CAWKETGRYNSPLHF; CDR3nt: TGTGCCTGGAAGGAGACAGGGAGATATAATTCACCCCTCCACTTT
d_gene: NA; j_gene: TRBJ2-7; v_gene: TRBV27; abundance: NA; CDR3aa: CASSWDHQYEQYF; CDR3nt: TGTGCCAGCAGTTGGGACCACCAGTACGAGCAGTACTTC
d_gene: TRBD1; j_gene: TRBJ1-5; v_gene: TRBV30; abundance: NA; CDR3aa: CACGQGGSNQPQHF; CDR3nt: TGTGCCTGCGGACAGGGGGGAAGCAATCAGCCCCAGCATTTT
d_gene: TRBD1; j_gene: TRBJ2-7; v_gene: TRBV5-1; abundance: NA; CDR3aa: CASSWGVGQGILLSYEQYF; CDR3nt: TGCGCCAGCAGCTGGGGTGTTGGACAGGGGATCCTGCTCTCCTACGAGCAGTACTTC
d_gene: NA; j_gene: TRBJ2-7; v_gene: TRBV7-8; abundance: NA; CDR3aa: CASTLVGEGPEQYF; CDR3nt: TGTGCCAGCACCTTAGTGGGGGAAGGGCCCGAGCAGTACTTC
d_gene: NA; j_gene: TRBJ1-1; v_gene: TRBV30; abundance: once; CDR3aa: CAWTWELRTEAFF; CDR3nt: TGTGCCTGGACTTGGGAGTTGAGGACTGAAGCTTTCTTT
d_gene: NA; j_gene: TRBJ2-5; v_gene: TRBV30; abundance: once; CDR3aa: CAWSVPTDEETQYF; CDR3nt: TGTGCCTGGAGTGTTCCCACGGATGAAGAGACCCAGTACTTC
d_gene: NA; j_gene: TRBJ2-7; v_gene: TRBV19; abundance: NA; CDR3aa: CASSMSDGSYEQYF; CDR3nt: TGTGCCAGTAGTATGAGCGACGGGAGCTACGAGCAGTACTTC
d_gene: NA; j_gene: TRBJ2-5; v_gene: TRBV5-1; abundance: NA; CDR3aa: CASSAGPGYETQYF; CDR3nt: TGCGCCAGCAGCGCAGGACCGGGCTATGAGACCCAGTACTTC
d_gene: NA; j_gene: TRBJ1-1; v_gene: TRBV5-1; abundance: NA; CDR3aa: CASSLGRGASAEAFF; CDR3nt: TGCGCCAGCAGCTTGGGTCGGGGCGCATCAGCTGAAGCTTTCTTT
d_gene: NA; j_gene: TRBJ2-7; v_gene: TRBV4-1; abundance: NA; CDR3aa: CASSQEDSPYEQYF; CDR3nt: TGCGCCAGCAGCCAAGAAGACTCTCCGTACGAGCAGTACTTC
d_gene: NA; j_gene: TRBJ1-5; v_gene: TRBV19; abundance: NA; CDR3aa: CASIHGGYSNQPQHF; CDR3nt: TGTGCCAGTATCCACGGGGGTTATAGCAATCAGCCCCAGCATTTT
d_gene: NA; j_gene: TRBJ1-4; v_gene: TRBV2; abundance: few; CDR3aa: CASSDVSEKLFF; CDR3nt: TGTGCCAGCAGTGATGTCAGTGAAAAACTGTTTTTT
d_gene: TRBD1; j_gene: TRBJ2-7; v_gene: TRBV28; abundance: NA; CDR3aa: CASSWPRDSSYEQYF; CDR3nt: TGTGCCAGCAGCTGGCCCCGGGACAGTTCCTACGAGCAGTACTTC
d_gene: NA; j_gene: TRBJ1-1; v_gene: TRBV7-9; abundance: NA; CDR3aa: CASSSVGLNTEAFF; CDR3nt: TGTGCCAGCAGCTCAGTGGGGTTGAACACTGAAGCTTTCTTT
d_gene: NA; j_gene: TRBJ2-7; v_gene: TRBV5-1; abundance: NA; CDR3aa: CASSQGTNSYEQYF; CDR3nt: TGCGCCAGCAGTCAGGGGACAAACTCCTACGAGCAGTACTTC
d_gene: TRBD2; j_gene: TRBJ2-3; v_gene: TRBV7-9; abundance: NA; CDR3aa: CASSGLAGGQVVRDTQYF; CDR3nt: TGTGCCAGCAGCGGACTAGCGGGAGGTCAGGTTGTACGGGATACGCAGTATTTT
d_gene: TRBD2; j_gene: TRBJ2-7; v_gene: TRBV4-1; abundance: NA; CDR3aa: CASSQGTSNYEQYF; CDR3nt: TGCGCCAGCAGCCAAGGGACTAGCAATTACGAGCAGTACTTC
d_gene: NA; j_gene: TRBJ2-2; v_gene: TRBV5-4; abundance: once; CDR3aa: CASSWDTGELFF; CDR3nt: TGTGCCAGCAGCTGGGACACCGGGGAGCTGTTTTTT
d_gene: TRBD2; j_gene: TRBJ2-7; v_gene: TRBV18; abundance: NA; CDR3aa: CASSPPIAGPYEQYF; CDR3nt: TGTGCCAGCTCACCACCAATAGCGGGGCCCTACGAGCAGTACTTC
d_gene: TRBD1; j_gene: TRBJ1-5; v_gene: TRBV19; abundance: NA; CDR3aa: CASSIYRGLDQPQHF; CDR3nt: TGTGCCAGTAGTATTTACAGGGGGTTGGATCAGCCCCAGCATTTT
d_gene: NA; j_gene: TRBJ1-1; v_gene: TRBV6-5; abundance: NA; CDR3aa: CASSYKDHTEAFF; CDR3nt: TGTGCCAGCAGTTACAAGGATCACACTGAAGCTTTCTTT
d_gene: NA; j_gene: TRBJ2-7; v_gene: TRBV5-1; abundance: NA; CDR3aa: CASSLDSLYSYEQYF; CDR3nt: TGCGCCAGCAGCTTGGACAGTCTTTACTCCTACGAGCAGTACTTC